One and the same sample provided the 14 T cell receptor beta chains below, sequenced in a study of cytomegalovirus exposure and HLA in healthy donors. Primers for the PCR totalled 60 Vbeta and 13 Jbeta. The data were produced by immunoSEQ multiplex PCR, yet TCRdb's version contains in-frame clones alone and is incomplete. The repertoire holds under 200,000 clones, with roughly an eighth as singletons. The sample taken for sequencing was PBMCs. The receptors were gathered from a man aged 45-60 years in good health and CMV-seropositive.

V usage is TRBV5-4 and J usage is TRBJ2-5, with 8 bases matching TRBD2. The ends lost 2 bases at V and 7 bases at J; junction bases unmatched: 7. CDR1 and CDR2 from the germline V gene are SGHNT and YYREEE (reference sequence). CDR3 length: 14 residues. CDR3 amino acids: CASSFDGGAGTQYF. CDR3 in DNA: TGTGCCAGCAGCTTCGACGGGGGGGCCGGGACCCAGTACTTC.

This clone turned up a few times. The chain joins TRBV21-1 to TRBJ2-4; the D call TRBD1 from the table was never checked on the DNA. TRBV21-1 is assigned pseudogene status. The CDR3 is made up of 17 amino acids. The CDR3 sequence: CASSGLRGRLAKNIQYF. The CDR3 bases are TGTGCCAGCAGCGGCCTGAGGGGGCGGTTAGCCAAAAACATTCAGTACTTC.

The table lists this clone with a few counts. This chain joins TRBV5-1 and TRBJ2-5; 10 nucleotides match TRBD1. The germline CDR1 and CDR2 sequences are SGHRS and YFSETQ. The CDR3 contains 16 residues. J lost 1 base, V lost 5 bases, and 8 bases had no gene match. CDR3 loop: CASRPGTGVGQETQYF. CDR3 coding DNA: TGCGCCAGCAGACCCGGGACAGGGGTTGGCCAAGAGACCCAGTACTTC. The full variable domain, with the rest looked up from reference TRBV5-1 and TRBJ2-5, is KAGVTQTPRYLIKTRGQQVTLSCSPISGHRSVSWYQQTPGQGLQFLFEYFSETQRNKGNFPGRFSGRQFSNSRSEMNVSTLELGDSALYLCASRPGTGVGQETQYFGPGTRLLVL.

V gene TRBV6-6 combines with J gene TRBJ1-5, with D unresolved. Germline lookup yields CDR1 MNHNY and CDR2 SVGAGI (reference sequence). The CDR3 totals 12 residues. Between the trimmed V and J ends, which lost 10 bases and 7 bases, there was a span of 14 bases. The CDR3 region is CATTEGRQPQHF. Written as DNA, the CDR3 is TGTGCCACCACTGAGGGTCGACAGCCCCAGCATTTT.

The chain has TRBV30 and TRBJ1-4; D gene unclear. Trimming pared 7 bases from V and 0 bases from J, leaving 12 bases between. This CDR3 contains 14 residues. The V gene's germline CDR1 is GTSNPN and CDR2 SVGIG (reference sequence). CDR3 loop: CASSWSSTNEKLFF. The DNA of the CDR3 is TGTGCCTCCTCCTGGAGTTCAACTAATGAAAAACTGTTTTTT.

The CDR3 DNA reads TGTGCCAGCAGTTTTCAGGGTGTAGCTTTCTTT. The encoded protein is CASSFQGVAFF. The chain uses TRBV27 and TRBJ1-1, with TRBD1 as a possible D gene (5 bases). The V end was cut by 3 bases, the J end by 10 bases, with 9 bases between. There are 11 residues in the CDR3. Germline V gene data show CDR1 as MNHEY and CDR2 as SMNVEV (reference sequence).

This clone has a handful of counts. The chain combines TRBV6-1 with TRBJ1-2; D not resolved. The CDR3 is made up of 14 amino acids. Trimming shortened V by 8 bases and J by 8 bases, and 21 bases separated the two germline ends. Germline CDR1 reads MNHNS; CDR2 reads SASEGT. CDR3 DNA sequence: TGTGCCAGCTCGACCTTCAATGAGGAGTACGGCTACACCTTC. Translating it yields CASSTFNEEYGYTF.

The sample holds a few counts of this clone. This sequence joins TRBV2 and TRBJ2-1; D is perhaps TRBD2 (5 bases). Germline CDR1 reads SNHLY; CDR2 reads FYNNEI. Trimming stripped 3 bases from V and 8 bases from J, with 14 bases between. The CDR3 covers 14 residues. In nucleotides, the CDR3 is TGTGCCAGCAGTGATTCGAACGGGGTCGATGAGCAGTTCTTC. Translating it yields CASSDSNGVDEQFF.

This clone has more than one count but fewer than ten. The gene calls are TRBV5-6 and TRBJ2-5, with TRBD1 matching over 9 bases. V trimming: 0 bases; J trimming: 5 bases; junction bases outside the gene matches: 5. This CDR3 is 15 amino acids long. Germline CDR1 is SGHDT and CDR2 is YYEEEE. The CDR3 DNA reads TGTGCCAGCAGCTTGGCCGCGACAGGGGGGGAGACCCAGTACTTC. Encoded protein: CASSLAATGGETQYF.

V is TRBV9 and J is TRBJ2-3; D is uncertain. From germline, CDR1 is SGDLS and CDR2 YYNGEE. The CDR3 spans 13 residues. The ends were cut back, 0 bases at V and 6 bases at J, with 8 bases in the middle. Here the CDR3 DNA reads TGTGCCAGCAGCGTAGTGTATGGCGATACGCAGTATTTT. This gives the protein CASSVVYGDTQYF.

In its sample, this clone was seen a few times. V and J are TRBV15 and TRBJ2-1, with 9 bases identical to TRBD2. The CDR3 is 13 amino acids. Germline V gives CDR1 LNHNV, CDR2 YYDKDF (reference sequence). V gave up 8 bases and J gave up 9 bases; unmatched junction bases: 8. Here the CDR3 reads CATRGSGGGEQFF. The CDR3 region has the DNA TGTGCCACCCGAGGTAGCGGGGGAGGTGAGCAGTTCTTC.

The CDR3 nucleotides are TGTGCCAGCAGCTGGGGACAGGGGGAAGATGAGCAGTTCTTC. Protein: CASSWGQGEDEQFF. The chain carries TRBV7-2 and TRBJ2-1, with TRBD1 identical over 11 bases. CDR3 length equals 14 residues. Per germline, CDR1 SGHTA and CDR2 FQGNSA. V was pared by 4 bases and J by 8 bases, with 4 bases of the junction left unmatched.

The chain joins TRBV9 to TRBJ2-3; D possibly corresponds to TRBD2 (5 bases). The CDR3 spans 16 residues. Trimming left V 4 bases short and J 0 bases short, with 15 bases between. Germline V gene data show CDR1 as SGDLS and CDR2 as YYNGEE. The CDR3 spells CASSPRGESSTDTQYF. The CDR3 bases are TGTGCCAGCAGCCCACGGGGTGAATCTAGCACAGATACGCAGTATTTT.

This clone was counted only a few times. The chain employs TRBV5-4 and TRBJ2-2; TRBD2 matches at 9 bases. The germline V gene has CDR1 SGHNT and CDR2 YYREEE (reference sequence). The length of the CDR3 is 16 residues. V lost 4 bases, J lost 1 base, and 5 bases stayed unmatched. The DNA for the CDR3 is TGTGCCAGCAGCCCCCTAGCGGGGCTGAACACCGGGGAGCTGTTTTTT. This sequence encodes CASSPLAGLNTGELFF. The entire variable domain, with the rest obtained from reference TRBV5-4 and TRBJ2-2, is as follows: ETGVTQSPTHLIKTRGQQVTLRCSSQSGHNTVSWYQQALGQGPQFIFQYYREEENGRGNFPPRFSGLQFPNYSSELNVNALELDDSALYLCASSPLAGLNTGELFFGEGSRLTVL.